These T cell receptor beta chains were read from a single sample in a study of T cells expressing NK-cell markers. For each CDR3 protein, TCRdb gives one entry from its re-call of the 5' RACE reads, without DNA. The sample data list about 390,000 distinct CDR3 sequences. The source material was blood T cells: a sorted CD56 or NKG2C T cell subset, CD4+ or CD8+ T cells, or bulk PBMC T cells (not recorded which). The origin of the receptors is a woman aged 45-65 years in good health. Both conserved end residues are part of each CDR3.

TRBV5-5,TRBJ2-3,CASSRDLITDTQYF
TRBV27,TRBJ2-2,CASSRTGGGGELFF
TRBV19,TRBJ2-1,CASRTGQGYNEQFF
TRBV20-1,TRBJ1-4,CSASRPGAAQEKLFF
TRBV11-3,TRBJ2-7,CASSRTGGGFYEQYF
TRBV18,TRBJ2-5,CASSPYPSGLAGGETQYF
TRBV7-9,TRBJ2-1,CASSRRDRGGNEQFF
TRBV20-1,TRBJ2-3,CSATLAGESTDTQYF
TRBV7-2,TRBJ2-3,CASRLGTSGRTDTQYF
TRBV6-6,TRBJ2-7,CASSYSPLAGVTEQYF
TRBV3-1,TRBJ1-2,CASSQDSARPLDGYTF
TRBV7-8,TRBJ2-1,CASSLEISGRNNEQFF
TRBV12-3/TRBV12-4,TRBJ1-5,CASSQLGPRGGQPQHF
TRBV6-1,TRBJ1-5,CATTGVDQPQHF
TRBV24-1,TRBJ2-1,CATSDYTGLQFF
TRBV15,TRBJ2-1,CATSRASTPTSKVYNEQFF
TRBV7-9,TRBJ1-1,CASSLDQGGLDTEAFF
TRBV14,TRBJ2-3,CASSQVGFGRGAPDTQYF
TRBV7-2,TRBJ2-3,CASSFSGFFTDTQYF
TRBV25-1,TRBJ2-1,CASSAIPQGLAGVLYNEQFF
TRBV27,TRBJ2-7,CASSVPGQGSEQYF
TRBV15,TRBJ2-7,CATSRDMGLARNEQYF
TRBV7-9,TRBJ2-1,CASSSRPSGREAYNEQFF
TRBV29-1,TRBJ2-5,CSVVNFKETQYF
TRBV5-8,TRBJ2-1,CASSFFPSSGLYNEQFF
TRBV10-3,TRBJ2-7,CAISDQTGHPIYEQYF
TRBV27,TRBJ2-1,CASGLAGRDEQFF
TRBV20-1,TRBJ2-1,CSASSGREFEQFF
TRBV7-9,TRBJ1-1,CASRPTSEAFF
TRBV6-5,TRBJ2-1,CASSYLDSYNEQFF
TRBV7-9,TRBJ2-2,CASRPDRPANTGELFF
TRBV3-1,TRBJ1-6,CASSQDQTGNSPLHF
TRBV5-4,TRBJ2-3,CASSPTSGSYTDTQYF
TRBV5-5,TRBJ2-2,CASSFGLAGGRNTGELFF
TRBV7-9,TRBJ2-5,CASSLTRAAETQYF
TRBV27,TRBJ2-2,CASRAWTGELFF
TRBV12-3/TRBV12-4,TRBJ1-3,CASSYLTGTIYF
TRBV10-3,TRBJ2-2,CATRLAGGNVNTGELFF
TRBV5-1,TRBJ1-3,CASSSRTSGGNTIYF
TRBV9,TRBJ2-5,CASGILAGVGETQYF
TRBV27,TRBJ1-4,CASSLLPHRGGGKLFF
TRBV7-3,TRBJ2-3,CASSLEGGRGPQYF
TRBV5-6,TRBJ2-2,CASSPRLFTGELFF
TRBV30,TRBJ1-2,CACQGARGYTF
TRBV7-9,TRBJ1-1,CASSLDAWEAFF